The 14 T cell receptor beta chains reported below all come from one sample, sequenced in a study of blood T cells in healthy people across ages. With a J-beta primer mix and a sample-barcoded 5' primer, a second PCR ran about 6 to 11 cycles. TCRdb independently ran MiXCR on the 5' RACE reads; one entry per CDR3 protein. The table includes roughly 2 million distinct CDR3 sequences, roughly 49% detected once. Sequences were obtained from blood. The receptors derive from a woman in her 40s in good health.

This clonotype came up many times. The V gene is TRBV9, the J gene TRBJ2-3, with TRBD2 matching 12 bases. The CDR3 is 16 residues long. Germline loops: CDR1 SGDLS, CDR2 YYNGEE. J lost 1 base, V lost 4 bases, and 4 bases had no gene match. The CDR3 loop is CASSFRLAGGTDTQYF. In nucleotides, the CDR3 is TGTGCCAGCAGCTTTCGACTAGCGGGGGGCACAGATACGCAGTATTTT. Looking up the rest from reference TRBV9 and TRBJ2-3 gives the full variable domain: DSGVTQTPKHLITATGQRVTLRCSPRSGDLSVYWYQQSLDQGLQFLIQYYNGEERAKGNILERFSAQQFPDLHSELNLSSLELGDSALYFCASSFRLAGGTDTQYFGPGTRLTVL.

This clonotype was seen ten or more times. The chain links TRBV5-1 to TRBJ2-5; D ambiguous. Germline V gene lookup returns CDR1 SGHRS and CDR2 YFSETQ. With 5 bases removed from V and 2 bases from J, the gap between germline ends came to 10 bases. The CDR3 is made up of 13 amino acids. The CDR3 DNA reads TGCGCCAGCAGTATGTCCCCTCAAGAGACCCAGTACTTC. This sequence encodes CASSMSPQETQYF.

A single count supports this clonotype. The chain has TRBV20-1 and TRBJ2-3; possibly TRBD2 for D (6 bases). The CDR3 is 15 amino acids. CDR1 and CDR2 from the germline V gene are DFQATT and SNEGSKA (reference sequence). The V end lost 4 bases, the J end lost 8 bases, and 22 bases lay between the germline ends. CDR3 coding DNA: TGCAGTGCTACACCTCTAGCGACCGGCTTAGGTACGCAGTATTTT. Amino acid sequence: CSATPLATGLGTQYF.

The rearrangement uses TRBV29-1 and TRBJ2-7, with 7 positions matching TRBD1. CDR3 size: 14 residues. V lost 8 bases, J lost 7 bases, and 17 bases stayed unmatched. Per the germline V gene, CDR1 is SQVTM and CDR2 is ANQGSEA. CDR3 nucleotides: TGCAGCACACGCTCGCGGACAGGTGCGAATGAGCAGTACTTC. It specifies CSTRSRTGANEQYF.

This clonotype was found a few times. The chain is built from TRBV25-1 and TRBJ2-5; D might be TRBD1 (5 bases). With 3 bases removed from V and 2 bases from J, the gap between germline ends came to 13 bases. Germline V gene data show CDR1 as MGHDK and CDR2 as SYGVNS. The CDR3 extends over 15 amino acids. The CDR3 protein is CASSDGVGAQETQYF. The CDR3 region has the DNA TGTGCCAGCAGTGACGGAGTAGGGGCTCAAGAGACCCAGTACTTC.

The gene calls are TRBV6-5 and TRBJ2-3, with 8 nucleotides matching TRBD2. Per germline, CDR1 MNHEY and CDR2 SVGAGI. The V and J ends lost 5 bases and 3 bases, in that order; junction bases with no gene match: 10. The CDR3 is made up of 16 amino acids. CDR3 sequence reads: CASSPSDGGATDTQYF. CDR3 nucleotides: TGTGCCAGCAGTCCCAGTGACGGGGGGGCGACAGATACGCAGTATTTT.

This chain's CDR3 is CASSVTGDYAKTQYF. The CDR3 region has the DNA TGTGCCAGCAGTGTTACAGGGGATTATGCGAAGACCCAGTACTTC. The chain uses TRBV28 and TRBJ2-5; 7 nucleotides align to TRBD1. There are 15 residues in the CDR3. The germline CDR1 and CDR2 sequences are MDHEN and SYDVKM. J was trimmed by 6 bases and V by 5 bases; bases with no gene match: 12.

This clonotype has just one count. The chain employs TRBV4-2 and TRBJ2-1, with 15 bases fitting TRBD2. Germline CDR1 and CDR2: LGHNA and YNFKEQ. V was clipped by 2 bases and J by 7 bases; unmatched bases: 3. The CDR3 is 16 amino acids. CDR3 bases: TGTGCCAGCAGCCAATGGACTAGCGGGGGGGATAATGAGCAGTTCTTC. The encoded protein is CASSQWTSGGDNEQFF.

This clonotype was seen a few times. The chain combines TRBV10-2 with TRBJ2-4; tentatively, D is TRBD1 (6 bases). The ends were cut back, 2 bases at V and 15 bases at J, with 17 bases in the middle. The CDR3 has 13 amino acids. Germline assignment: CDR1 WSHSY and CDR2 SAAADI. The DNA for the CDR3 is TGCGCCAGCAGTGAGGTCCCAGGGGTGAGGACGTACTTC. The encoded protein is CASSEVPGVRTYF.

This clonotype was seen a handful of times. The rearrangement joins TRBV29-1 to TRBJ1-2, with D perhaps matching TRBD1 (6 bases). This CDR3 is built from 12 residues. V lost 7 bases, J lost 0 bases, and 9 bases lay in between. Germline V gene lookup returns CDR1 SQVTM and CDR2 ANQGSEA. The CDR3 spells CSGTEANYGYTF. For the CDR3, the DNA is TGCAGCGGGACAGAAGCTAACTATGGCTACACCTTC.

In DNA, the CDR3 is TGTGCCACCAGTGATGGCCAGGGGGCGCGCAATGAGCAGTTCTTC. This translates into CATSDGQGARNEQFF. The chain is built from TRBV24-1 and TRBJ2-1; 8 bases align to TRBD1. Germline V gene data show CDR1 as KGHDR and CDR2 as SFDVKD. The CDR3 contains 15 residues. Trimming cost V 3 bases and J 6 bases; bases outside gene matches: 6.

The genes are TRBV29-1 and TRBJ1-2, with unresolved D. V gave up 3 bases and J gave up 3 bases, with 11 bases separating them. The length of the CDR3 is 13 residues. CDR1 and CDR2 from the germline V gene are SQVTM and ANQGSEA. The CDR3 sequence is CSVESLLDYGYTF. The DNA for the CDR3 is TGCAGCGTTGAGAGCCTACTGGACTATGGCTACACCTTC.

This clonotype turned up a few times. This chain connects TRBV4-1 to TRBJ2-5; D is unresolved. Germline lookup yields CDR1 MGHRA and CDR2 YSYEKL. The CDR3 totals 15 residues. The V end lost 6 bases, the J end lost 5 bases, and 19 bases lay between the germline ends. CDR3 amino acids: CASSSAEWIGETQYF. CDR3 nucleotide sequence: TGCGCCAGCAGTTCGGCTGAGTGGATTGGGGAGACCCAGTACTTC.

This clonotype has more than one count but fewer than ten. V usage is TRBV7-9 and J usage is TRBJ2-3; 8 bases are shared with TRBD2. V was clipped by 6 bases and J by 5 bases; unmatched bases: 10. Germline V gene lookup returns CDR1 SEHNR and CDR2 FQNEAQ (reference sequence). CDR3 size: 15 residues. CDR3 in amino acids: CASSLQAGEEDTQYF. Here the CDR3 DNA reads TGTGCCAGCAGTCTACAAGCGGGGGAGGAAGATACGCAGTATTTT.